The rows below give T cell receptor beta chains drawn from one sample of a study of blood T cell repertoires in COVID-19. The assay was immunoSEQ multiplex PCR, and TCRdb's table has in-frame clones only and misses some. The sample records about 100,000 clones, around nine tenths being singletons. Sequenced sample: peripheral blood. The receptors were sampled from a human donor in a cohort sampled during active COVID-19. Each CDR3 is given with its conserved first and last residue. A D gene is named only where the DNA matches it firmly. Size is stated for part of the rows, as once, few or many counts, or as a class when the clone is expanded.

d_call,v_call,j_call,clone_size,cdr3_nt,cdr3_aa
.,TRBV7-8,TRBJ2-2,.,TGTGCCAGCAGCCGGGGACTTTCGCACACCGGGGAGCTGTTTTTT,CASSRGLSHTGELFF
.,TRBV28,TRBJ2-2,.,TGTGCCAGCAGTGTAGTGACCGGGGAGCTGTTTTTT,CASSVVTGELFF
TRBD1,TRBV10-3,TRBJ2-7,.,TGTGCCATCAGTCCGGGACAGGACTACGAGCAGTACTTC,CAISPGQDYEQYF
.,TRBV9,TRBJ2-2,.,TGTGCCAGCAGCGTCCAGGGTAACACCGGGGAGCTGTTTTTT,CASSVQGNTGELFF
TRBD2,TRBV28,TRBJ2-7,.,TGTGCCAGCAAGGCGGGAGGAATTTACGAGCAGTACTTC,CASKAGGIYEQYF
.,TRBV7-2,TRBJ1-5,.,TGTGCCAGCAGCTTGAGAGGGAACAGCAATCAGCCCCAGCATTTT,CASSLRGNSNQPQHF
TRBD1,TRBV28,TRBJ1-1,.,TGTGCCAGCAGGCGGACAGGGATGTTGACTGAAGCTTTCTTT,CASRRTGMLTEAFF
.,TRBV7-2,TRBJ1-2,few,TGTGCCAGCCTCTTGACCCGGGGCTATGGCTACACCTTC,CASLLTRGYGYTF
TRBD1,TRBV28,TRBJ2-7,.,TGTGCCAGCAGGCCCCGCCCGGGGACAGTTATCTACGAGCAGTACTTC,CASRPRPGTVIYEQYF
TRBD1,TRBV2,TRBJ1-1,.,TGTGCCAGCAGCTCACAGGGGAAAGGGAACACTGAAGCTTTCTTT,CASSSQGKGNTEAFF
.,TRBV2,TRBJ2-7,.,TGTGCCAGCAGTGACGGGGAATGGTCTGCCGAGCAGTACTTC,CASSDGEWSAEQYF
.,TRBV27,TRBJ2-7,.,TGTGCCAGCAGTCTCCAGCGCTCCCATTACGAGCAGTACTTC,CASSLQRSHYEQYF
.,TRBV29-1,TRBJ2-3,.,TGCAGCGTTGACCGTGGCGGGAGCACAGATACGCAGTATTTT,CSVDRGGSTDTQYF
.,TRBV7-9,TRBJ2-1,.,TGTGCCAGCAGCTTCTACAGGGATTCGAGGGTCAATGAGCAGTTCTTC,CASSFYRDSRVNEQFF
.,TRBV7-2,TRBJ1-3,.,TGTGCCAGCAGCTTAACGAGAGGATCTGGAAACACCATATATTTT,CASSLTRGSGNTIYF
TRBD2,TRBV4-3,TRBJ2-2,few,TGCGCCAGCAGCCAAGATGGGCCAGCGGGAGGGTCCGGGGAGCTGTTTTTT,CASSQDGPAGGSGELFF
TRBD1,TRBV19,TRBJ1-5,.,TGTGCCAGTAAACCCGGGCAGGGGGGAGGTCAGCCCCAGCATTTT,CASKPGQGGGQPQHF
.,TRBV12-3/TRBV12-4,TRBJ1-3,few,TGTGCCAGCAGTTTTGACAGAAACACCATATATTTT,CASSFDRNTIYF
.,TRBV5-5,TRBJ1-5,.,TGTGCCAGCAGCTTGGCGGGAGGGGGAGGCAATCAGCCCCAGCATTTT,CASSLAGGGGNQPQHF
TRBD1,TRBV2,TRBJ1-5,.,TGTGCCAGCAGCGGAGGGACAGGGTTTAGGAATCAGCCCCAGCATTTT,CASSGGTGFRNQPQHF
.,TRBV2,TRBJ1-1,.,TGTGCCGCGGGGAGAGGGGTTAACACTGAAGCTTTCTTT,CAAGRGVNTEAFF
TRBD1,TRBV5-8,TRBJ2-3,.,TGTGCCAGCAGCTTGGGGCGACAGGGGGCTTGGGATACGCAGTATTTT,CASSLGRQGAWDTQYF
.,TRBV14,TRBJ1-3,.,TGTGCCAGCAGCCCTTTTCGGGGGGTCGGAAACACCATATATTTT,CASSPFRGVGNTIYF
.,TRBV6-6,TRBJ1-5,.,TGTGCCAGCAGTTACGGGGGGTCCTATCAGCCCCAGCATTTT,CASSYGGSYQPQHF
.,TRBV18,TRBJ1-4,.,TGTGCCAGCTCACCACCAGGGGCTAATGAAAAACTGTTTTTT,CASSPPGANEKLFF
TRBD2,TRBV7-2,TRBJ2-1,.,TGTGCCAGCAGCTTAGTGGGGACTAGCGCCCATAATGAGCAGTTCTTC,CASSLVGTSAHNEQFF
.,TRBV27,TRBJ1-2,.,TGTGCCAGCCCCGCCCCGGGGAACTATGGCTACACCTTC,CASPAPGNYGYTF
.,TRBV19,TRBJ1-1,.,TGTGCCAGTAGTATAGATCGGCCAGGAAAAGCTTTCTTT,CASSIDRPGKAFF
.,TRBV6-2/TRBV6-3,TRBJ2-1,.,TGTGCCAGCAGTTATGAGGGAGGCCCCTACAATGAGCAGTTCTTC,CASSYEGGPYNEQFF
TRBD2,TRBV5-6,TRBJ2-2,.,TGTGCCAGCAGCACTACTTCTAGCGGGAGGAACACCGGGGAGCTGTTTTTT,CASSTTSSGRNTGELFF
TRBD2,TRBV11-2,TRBJ2-1,.,TGTGCCAGCAGCTTAGATCCCGGGACTAGCAGTGAGCAGTTCTTC,CASSLDPGTSSEQFF
TRBD2,TRBV4-3,TRBJ2-7,.,TGCGCCAGCAGCCAATCGATGGCGGGAGGATACTACGAGCAGTACTTC,CASSQSMAGGYYEQYF
.,TRBV5-1,TRBJ2-5,.,TGCGCCAGCAGCCATCACTCGGACCTACTAGAAGAGACCCAGTACTTC,CASSHHSDLLEETQYF
.,TRBV2,TRBJ2-3,.,TGTGCCAGCAGTGAACTAGGCACAGATACGCAGTATTTT,CASSELGTDTQYF
TRBD2,TRBV28,TRBJ2-7,.,TGTGCCAGCGATCCCTGGGGCGGGAGGGCCGACGAGCAGTACTTC,CASDPWGGRADEQYF
TRBD2,TRBV7-8,TRBJ2-3,.,TGTGCCAGCAGCTACCCGATGGTAGCGGGAGTGTATACGCAGTATTTT,CASSYPMVAGVYTQYF
TRBD1,TRBV5-1,TRBJ2-3,.,TGCGCCTGTACGGGACAGGGCACAGATACGCAGTATTTT,CACTGQGTDTQYF
TRBD1,TRBV28,TRBJ1-2,.,TGTGCCAGCAGTGCTTCCGGGACAGGGAGAGAAGGTTATGGCTACACCTTC,CASSASGTGREGYGYTF
TRBD2,TRBV28,TRBJ2-1,.,TGTGCCAGCACCATTGCAAGGACTAGCGGGAGTCGAGAGCAGTTCTTC,CASTIARTSGSREQFF
.,TRBV19,TRBJ1-2,.,TGTGCCAGTAGTATCGCCCGGGCGGGGTATGGCTACACCTTC,CASSIARAGYGYTF
TRBD1,TRBV5-4,TRBJ2-1,.,TGTGCCAGCAGCTTGAGGACAGGGGGCTACGATGAGCAGTTCTTC,CASSLRTGGYDEQFF
TRBD2,TRBV6-2/TRBV6-3,TRBJ2-7,.,TGTGCCAGCAGTTGGTCGAAGAGCCTAGCGGGAGACCCCTACGAGCAGTACTTC,CASSWSKSLAGDPYEQYF
.,TRBV25-1,TRBJ2-1,.,TGTGCCAGCCGGTGGTACAATGAGCAGTTCTTC,CASRWYNEQFF
.,TRBV7-2,TRBJ1-2,few,TGTGCCAGCAGCCGGGGGATGGAGGGCTCTGGCTACACCTTC,CASSRGMEGSGYTF
TRBD1,TRBV27,TRBJ1-6,.,TGTGCCAGCAGAGGACAGGGGGCTTCACCCCTCCACTTT,CASRGQGASPLHF
.,TRBV5-1,TRBJ2-7,.,TGCGCCAGCGGCTACAGGGAACCCTACGAGCAGTACTTC,CASGYREPYEQYF
TRBD2,TRBV7-6,TRBJ2-5,.,TGTGCCAGCAGCTTAGCTAGCGGGAGACTAGAGACCCAGTACTTC,CASSLASGRLETQYF
TRBD2,TRBV11-2,TRBJ2-1,few,TGTGCCAGCAGCTTATGGGCTAGCGGGAACAATGAGCAGTTCTTC,CASSLWASGNNEQFF
.,TRBV6-2/TRBV6-3,TRBJ2-5,.,TGTGCCAGCAGTTACGGAAAGCGTCGGGAGACCCAGTACTTC,CASSYGKRRETQYF